A selection of T cell receptor beta chains follows, all from one sample in a study of shared clonotypes between healthy human individuals. The method was immunoSEQ multiplex PCR; TCRdb's version includes in-frame clones alone and lacks a portion of them. The sample gives 1.4 million to 1.5 million clones, roughly 96% of which show up once; over 1% is in the top ten. Sequences were obtained from naive CD4+ T cells sorted from blood. Receptors were obtained from a man aged 25 to 40 in good health. CDR3s include the opening cysteine and the closing phenylalanine or tryptophan. D genes are given only for firm matches. Size values are once, few and many counts, or a class for expanded clones, and some rows have none.

j_call v_call clone_size d_call cdr3_aa cdr3_nt
TRBJ2-3 TRBV9 NA NA CASSVGPTPTSTDTQYF TGTGCCAGCAGCGTAGGCCCGACTCCGACCTCCACAGATACGCAGTATTTT
TRBJ2-2 TRBV7-3 NA TRBD2 CASSLLPRLAEITNTGELFF TGTGCCAGCAGCCTGCTCCCCCGACTAGCGGAGATTACGAACACCGGGGAGCTGTTTTTT
TRBJ2-7 TRBV27 NA NA CASSSRGFGRRSYEQYF TGTGCCAGCAGTTCACGAGGCTTTGGGAGAAGATCCTACGAGCAGTACTTC
TRBJ1-2 TRBV6-5 NA NA CASSYSMVGGGYTF TGTGCCAGCAGTTACTCTATGGTCGGGGGGGGCTACACCTTC
TRBJ1-5 TRBV2 NA TRBD1 CASSGDRGNSQPQHF TGTGCCAGCAGTGGCGACAGGGGTAACAGTCAGCCCCAGCATTTT
TRBJ2-7 TRBV5-1 NA NA CASSPPTVSYEQYF TGCGCCAGCAGCCCACCCACAGTGTCTTACGAGCAGTACTTC
TRBJ1-4 TRBV5-1 NA TRBD1 CASSNRGRGEKLFF TGCGCCAGCAGCAACAGGGGGCGCGGTGAAAAACTGTTTTTT
TRBJ1-5 TRBV6-5 NA NA CASRTGTNQPQHF TGTGCCAGCAGAACCGGGACCAATCAGCCCCAGCATTTT
TRBJ2-2 TRBV18 NA NA CASSPNIGPGELFF TGTGCCAGCTCACCAAACATAGGACCCGGGGAGCTGTTTTTT
TRBJ1-4 TRBV28 NA NA CASSFTSSRERLFF TGTGCCAGCAGTTTTACGAGCTCAAGGGAAAGACTGTTTTTT
TRBJ1-5 TRBV28 NA TRBD1 CASSLATDRVRQPQHF TGTGCCAGCAGCCTAGCCACTGACAGGGTACGGCAGCCCCAGCATTTT
TRBJ2-2 TRBV5-5 NA TRBD2 CASSLGPWGGAGELFF TGTGCCAGCAGCTTAGGACCGTGGGGAGGGGCCGGGGAGCTGTTTTTT
TRBJ2-2 TRBV20-1 NA NA CSAGTAGELFF TGCAGTGCTGGAACAGCGGGGGAGCTGTTTTTT
TRBJ2-7 TRBV2 NA NA CASRGLASAGYEQYF TGTGCCAGCAGGGGCTTGGCATCTGCCGGCTACGAGCAGTACTTC
TRBJ1-5 TRBV6-5 NA NA CASSPRGQPQHF TGTGCCAGCAGTCCCAGGGGTCAGCCCCAGCATTTT
TRBJ1-2 TRBV21-1 NA NA CASPWDRGVKDYGYTF TGTGCCAGCCCCTGGGACAGGGGTGTTAAGGACTATGGCTACACCTTC
TRBJ1-2 TRBV28 NA NA CASSSKLLYGYTF TGTGCCAGCAGTTCAAAGTTACTCTATGGCTACACCTTC
TRBJ2-1 TRBV7-3 NA TRBD1 CASSLPTGTYNEQFF TGTGCCAGCAGCTTACCGACAGGGACCTACAATGAGCAGTTCTTC
TRBJ2-7 TRBV6-1 NA TRBD1 CASSGPPGQGPGEQYF TGTGCCAGCAGTGGGCCCCCGGGACAGGGTCCAGGGGAGCAGTACTTC
TRBJ2-4 TRBV7-8 NA TRBD2 CASSLAQGSTSGPQRIQYF TGTGCCAGCAGCTTAGCACAGGGATCGACTAGCGGTCCCCAAAGGATTCAGTACTTC
TRBJ1-1 TRBV12-5 NA NA CASIQPGWGTEAFF TGTGCTAGTATCCAGCCAGGGTGGGGCACTGAAGCTTTCTTT
TRBJ2-1 TRBV6-5 NA NA CASRRGLSYNEQFF TGTGCCAGCAGGCGAGGGTTATCCTACAATGAGCAGTTCTTC
TRBJ2-7 TRBV5-5 NA NA CASSLGARDEQYF TGTGCCAGCAGCTTGGGGGCCAGAGACGAGCAGTACTTC
TRBJ2-7 TRBV6-1 NA NA CASSEVSYEQYF TGTGCCAGCAGTGAAGTTAGTTACGAGCAGTACTTC
TRBJ2-1 TRBV27 NA NA CASSQERYPIGNEQFF TGTGCCAGCAGTCAAGAGCGGTACCCAATTGGCAATGAGCAGTTCTTC
TRBJ2-7 TRBV5-4 once NA CASSRRTGTLSYEQYF TGTGCCAGCAGCAGGAGGACGGGGACCCTCTCCTACGAGCAGTACTTC
TRBJ2-7 TRBV5-4 NA NA CASSLGTRGTAYEQYF TGTGCCAGCAGCTTGGGAACTCGCGGGACGGCCTACGAGCAGTACTTC
TRBJ2-7 TRBV28 NA TRBD2 CASSSVGLAGGGDEGRYF TGTGCCAGCAGTTCCGTGGGACTAGCGGGAGGGGGAGATGAGGGGCGGTACTTC
TRBJ2-3 TRBV6-4 NA NA CASSPLAGSSTDTQYF TGTGCCAGCAGTCCTTTAGCCGGGTCGAGCACAGATACGCAGTATTTT
TRBJ2-3 TRBV5-6 NA NA CASSYGLNTDTQYF TGTGCCAGCAGCTATGGACTAAACACAGATACGCAGTATTTT
TRBJ2-1 TRBV9 NA TRBD1 CASSPRTGLPPEQFF TGTGCCAGCAGCCCACGGACAGGGCTGCCCCCGGAGCAGTTCTTC
TRBJ2-7 TRBV10-1 NA TRBD1 CASSETGGSGEQYF TGCGCCAGCAGTGAAACAGGGGGCTCCGGGGAGCAGTACTTC
TRBJ2-1 TRBV7-2 NA TRBD2 CASSLVSTGGEQFF TGTGCCAGCAGCTTAGTTTCCACGGGGGGTGAGCAGTTCTTC
TRBJ2-7 TRBV5-4 NA NA CASSEQGLKYF TGTGCCAGCAGCGAACAGGGACTGAAGTACTTC
TRBJ1-1 TRBV18 NA NA CASSRGTTEAFF TGTGCCAGCTCACGAGGGACAACTGAAGCTTTCTTT
TRBJ1-4 TRBV2 NA NA CASVRQETNEKLFF TGTGCCAGCGTAAGACAGGAGACTAATGAAAAACTGTTTTTT
TRBJ2-1 TRBV28 NA TRBD2 CARTSDCSASGRVHNEQFF TGTGCCAGGACCTCGGACTGCAGCGCTAGCGGGAGGGTCCACAATGAGCAGTTCTTC
TRBJ2-1 TRBV19 NA TRBD2 CASSRTSGRYNEQFF TGTGCCAGTAGTAGGACTAGCGGGAGATACAATGAGCAGTTCTTC
TRBJ2-2 TRBV19 NA NA CASSIARGWADTGELFF TGTGCCAGTAGTATCGCACGGGGTTGGGCTGACACCGGGGAGCTGTTTTTT
TRBJ2-3 TRBV18 NA TRBD2 CASSPPIGSGRRDTQYF TGTGCCAGCTCACCACCGATAGGGAGCGGGAGGAGAGATACGCAGTATTTT
TRBJ2-1 TRBV5-1 NA TRBD1 CASSWGFGDSSYNEQFF TGCGCCAGCAGCTGGGGATTTGGGGACAGCTCCTACAATGAGCAGTTCTTC
TRBJ2-6 TRBV4-3 NA TRBD2 CASSQRATGAAGGSGANVLTF TGCGCCAGCAGCCAGAGGGCAACAGGGGCGGCGGGAGGGTCTGGGGCCAACGTCCTGACTTTC
TRBJ1-2 TRBV28 NA NA CASRAEGENYGYTF TGTGCCAGCAGGGCGGAGGGGGAGAACTATGGCTACACCTTC
TRBJ2-3 TRBV7-8 NA TRBD2 CASSLILSRLAERIDTQYF TGTGCCAGCAGCTTAATTCTTTCCAGACTAGCGGAGAGGATAGATACGCAGTATTTT
TRBJ2-4 TRBV5-1 NA TRBD2 CASSPAGPSKNIQYF TGCGCCAGCAGCCCAGCGGGGCCTTCCAAAAACATTCAGTACTTC
TRBJ2-7 TRBV28 NA TRBD2 CASKKIRGDSYEQYF TGTGCCAGCAAGAAAATCCGGGGGGATTCCTACGAGCAGTACTTC
TRBJ1-2 TRBV4-2 NA NA CASSQDYGGNYGYTF TGTGCCAGCAGCCAAGATTACGGGGGAAACTATGGCTACACCTTC
TRBJ2-6 TRBV27 NA NA CASSGLALSGANVLTF TGTGCCAGCAGTGGGCTAGCACTCTCTGGGGCCAACGTCCTGACTTTC
TRBJ1-1 TRBV7-9 few NA CASSLIFEEAFF TGTGCCAGCAGCCTTATTTTCGAGGAAGCTTTCTTT
TRBJ1-3 TRBV10-3 NA NA CAISQRTASGNTIYF TGTGCCATCAGTCAACGGACGGCCTCTGGAAACACCATATATTTT
TRBJ1-2 TRBV28 NA NA CASSSDQWGYTF TGTGCCAGCAGTTCGGACCAGTGGGGCTACACCTTC